This T cell receptor beta chain was sequenced in a study of shared T cell receptors in the human thymus (dated by TCRdb to about 2021). About the investigation overall: The study investigated the way shared, self-reactive T-cell receptor alpha chains are produced in the human thymus.

Notes on this clone: Its binding antigen is unknown. No base-level quality is on record; no much larger clone is a single base apart.

Libraries came from the immunoSEQ multiplex PCR assay. What TCRdb holds here is the immuneACCESS table cut down to in-frame rearrangements. Part of the clones is not present; checked against another copy, under half of the missing clones reflect an unresolved V gene, and the others are unexplained. Counted in this sample were approximately 760,000 clones; approximately 85% of them appeared once. The ten largest clones add up to 0.0095% to 0.013% of the sample. The germline V end is reduced by 7 bases and the J end by 6 bases; junction bases left unmatched: 5. Taken from the germline V gene, the CDR1 and CDR2 loops are MDHEN and SYDVKM. The CDR3 spans 12 residues, from the cysteine through the phenylalanine. Here the CDR3 DNA is all that survives: 36 bases in frame from base 1. These sequences were also reported in another study, on human thymus T cells. Per the second study: Donors were immunologically healthy infants undergoing open corrective cardiac surgery for congenital heart defects in Finland. Thymus tissue was obtained as surgical resects removed during corrective cardiac surgery. V and J gene segment usage appeared biased in both thymic and peripheral blood repertoires. The related research found that thymic TCR repertoires overlapped highly between unrelated individuals. The study characterized TCR alpha and beta repertoires from under ten infant thymus samples and a few related peripheral blood samples. The cohort included over five male and two female infants, with donor ages spanning 7 to 244 days. Thymocytes were mechanically released from the tissue and were stored as pellets of about 9-33 million cells at -70 degrees C. A QIAsymphony instrument was used to extract genomic DNA from the frozen cell pellets. TCRB and TCRAD loci were amplified from a standardized quantity of quality-controlled genomic DNA using the immunoSEQ multiplex PCR assay. The V(D)J region was spanned by amplicons of a length sufficient to cover the CDR3 and to identify V and J genes. Through the commercial immunoSEQ service, the amplicons were sequenced on an Illumina platform. Corrections for primer bias and sequencing errors followed previously described methods, while TCRAD and TCRB definitions were based on the IMGT database. Analysis of the repertoires was done with immunoSEQ Analyzer 3.0 and VDJTools and included basic statistics, V/J segment usage, diversity estimates, rarefaction and pairwise overlap. Diversity was estimated using the Chao1, ChaoE, Efron-Thisted, Shannon and inverse Simpson indices, and was also estimated on datasets down-sampled to the size of the smallest sample. Repertoire overlap used strict matching of CDR3 nucleotide sequence, V gene and J gene, with Jaccard-based multidimensional scaling clustering. On average, thymus samples yielded around 850,000 unique TCRB clonotypes, whereas blood samples yielded 70,000 to 100,000.

The receptor chain draws on TRBV28 and TRBJ2-7, and TRBD2 aligns with 8 junction nucleotides. This TCR came from a girl under three years old with a congenital heart defect. Donor details come from another sample of the same person, matched by shared clones. Specimen: thymocytes. The nucleotide sequence reads as follows: TGTGCCAGCACTACCGGGACTAGCGAGCAGTACTTC. Its protein product is CASTTGTSEQYF. With all but the CDR3 taken from the reference TRBV28 and TRBJ2-7 genes, the full variable domain is: DVKVTQSSRYLVKRTGEKVFLECVQDMDHENMFWYRQDPGLGLRLIYFSYDVKMKEKGDIPEGYSVSREKKERFSLILESASTNQTSMYLCASTTGTSEQYFGPGTRLTVT.